These 15 T cell receptor beta chains came from one sample sequenced in a study of cytomegalovirus exposure and HLA in healthy donors (dated by TCRdb to between 2016 and 2019). The library was obtained by the immunoSEQ multiplex PCR assay. For the multiplex PCR, a mixture combining 60 forward primers for TCR Vbeta segments and 13 reverse primers for TCR Jbeta segments was used. The table comes from immuneACCESS by way of TCRdb, which keeps in-frame sequences with V and J called. Part of the clones is missing from these tables; in studies checked, under half for an unresolved V gene and the rest for unknown reasons. This sample gives 60,000 to 70,000 clones in total; less than 75% of them show up just once. The ten most abundant clones make up roughly 25% of the sample. Sequenced sample: PBMCs. The receptor source for this set is a man between 45 and 60 years old in good health and CMV-seropositive.

This chain connects TRBV15 to TRBJ1-1, with TRBD1 matching over 9 bases. The germline gives CDR1 LNHNV, CDR2 YYDKDF (reference sequence). V gave up 6 bases and J gave up 5 bases; unmatched junction bases: 7. There are 14 residues in the CDR3. This CDR3 reads CATRVTGGKTEAFF. The CDR3 nucleotides read TGTGCCACCAGGGTGACAGGGGGTAAAACTGAAGCTTTCTTT.

This clone is classed as medium-sized. The final CDR3 position lacks the conserved phenylalanine or tryptophan, pointing to a likely read error. The DNA is left out, because the CDR3 cannot be placed on it with certainty; the CDR3 is given as TCRdb lists it. Other DNA sequences of this sample code for an identical CDR3. The chain links TRBV10-2 to TRBJ1-2. 12 amino acids form the CDR3, both terminal residues included. Germline loops: CDR1 WSHSY, CDR2 SAAADI. This CDR3 reads CASSEPPGGYTV.

In this sample, this clone turned up once. The chain is built from TRBV28 and TRBJ1-5, with TRBD1 matching over 7 bases. The junction had 0 bases not matched to a gene; V was cut back by 8 bases and J by 2 bases. The germline gives CDR1 MDHEN, CDR2 SYDVKM. This CDR3 has 12 residues. The CDR3 is CASGQGNQPQHF. The DNA for the CDR3 is TGTGCCAGCGGACAGGGCAATCAGCCCCAGCATTTT.

The chain joins TRBV7-9 to TRBJ2-1; 11 nucleotides align to TRBD2. Germline V gene data show CDR1 as SEHNR and CDR2 as FQNEAQ (reference sequence). V was pared by 4 bases and J by 3 bases, with 11 bases of the junction left unmatched. CDR3 length equals 18 residues. The CDR3 spells CASSSRVSGGVGYNEQFF. The DNA of the CDR3 is TGTGCCAGCAGCTCCAGGGTTAGCGGGGGGGTCGGCTACAATGAGCAGTTCTTC.

This chain connects TRBV2 to TRBJ2-2; the match to TRBD2 covers 14 bases. J gave up 4 bases and V 4 bases, and 14 bases lay outside the gene matches. Germline assignment: CDR1 SNHLY and CDR2 FYNNEI. This CDR3 comprises 20 residues. CDR3 region: CASSVLPGLAGVGSTGELFF. As DNA, the CDR3 is TGTGCCAGCAGTGTACTCCCGGGACTAGCGGGAGTGGGGAGCACCGGGGAGCTGTTTTTT. The full variable domain, rest sourced from reference TRBV2 and TRBJ2-2, is EPEVTQTPSHQVTQMGQEVILRCVPISNHLYFYWYRQILGQKVEFLVSFYNNEISEKSEIFDDQFSVERPDGSNFTLKIRSTKLEDSAMYFCASSVLPGLAGVGSTGELFFGEGSRLTVL.

The V gene is TRBV30, the J gene TRBJ1-4; 9 positions match TRBD1. Trimming cost V 2 bases and J 8 bases; bases outside gene matches: 12. The CDR3 totals 16 residues. In germline, CDR1 is GTSNPN, CDR2 SVGIG (reference sequence). Here the CDR3 reads CAWSTGTGSHGEKLFF. The CDR3 coding sequence is TGTGCCTGGAGTACCGGGACAGGGTCCCATGGCGAAAAACTGTTTTTT.

V and J are TRBV9 and TRBJ1-5, with TRBD1 matching over 11 bases. CDR1 is SGDLS and CDR2 is YYNGEE in the germline V gene. This CDR3 is built from 14 residues. After removal of 3 bases from V and 7 bases from J, the junction contained 3 bases not matched to a gene. CDR3 DNA sequence: TGTGCCAGCAGCGCGGGGACAGGGGGACAGCCCCAGCATTTT. The encoded protein is CASSAGTGGQPQHF. The full variable domain, rest sourced from reference TRBV9 and TRBJ1-5, is DSGVTQTPKHLITATGQRVTLRCSPRSGDLSVYWYQQSLDQGLQFLIQYYNGEERAKGNILERFSAQQFPDLHSELNLSSLELGDSALYFCASSAGTGGQPQHFGDGTRLSIL.

This sequence joins TRBV7-2 and TRBJ1-6; the match to TRBD1 covers 7 bases. J was trimmed by 5 bases and V by 5 bases; bases with no gene match: 3. Germline CDR1 and CDR2: SGHTA and FQGNSA. The CDR3 sequence is 14 residues long. CDR3 DNA sequence: TGTGCCAGCAGCCCGACAGGGAATAATTCACCCCTCCACTTT. Protein sequence: CASSPTGNNSPLHF.

V usage is TRBV6-6 and J usage is TRBJ1-5, with D unresolved. The length of the CDR3 is 14 residues. Looked up from germline, CDR1 is MNHNY and CDR2 is SVGAGI (reference sequence). V lost 10 bases and J lost 3, with 16 bases in between. Written as DNA, the CDR3 is TGTGCCACCACCCAGGCGGAGGCCAATCAGCCCCAGCATTTT. Protein sequence: CATTQAEANQPQHF.

Only a few counts were recorded for this clone. The genes are TRBV19 and TRBJ1-5; D gene ambiguous. This CDR3 comprises 13 residues. The germline gives CDR1 LNHDA, CDR2 SQIVND (reference sequence). Trimming pared 7 bases from V and 1 base from J, leaving 8 bases between. The CDR3 spells CASTYGSNQPQHF. In nucleotides, the CDR3 is TGTGCCAGTACGTACGGGAGCAATCAGCCCCAGCATTTT.

J is TRBJ1-3 and V is TRBV4-1, with 10 bases lining up with TRBD1. V dropped 0 bases and J dropped 3; count of bases not matched to a gene: 2. Germline V gene lookup returns CDR1 MGHRA and CDR2 YSYEKL. This CDR3 is 16 amino acids long. The chain's CDR3 is CASSQEGQGYGNTIYF. The DNA of the CDR3 is TGCGCCAGCAGCCAAGAGGGACAGGGGTATGGAAACACCATATATTTT.

The V and J genes are TRBV2 and TRBJ1-5; 7 bases line up with TRBD1. The V gene end was trimmed by 5 bases and the J gene end by 0 bases; junction bases not matched to a gene: 7. Germline-derived CDR1 and CDR2 are SNHLY and FYNNEI. The CDR3 spans 16 residues. The CDR3 nucleotides are TGTGCCAGCAGTTTACAGGGGACTCATAGCAATCAGCCCCAGCATTTT. Its translation: CASSLQGTHSNQPQHF.

The rearrangement links TRBV12-1 to TRBJ2-7; no DNA check was done on the table's D call, TRBD1. TRBV12-1 is classified as a pseudogene. There are 15 residues in the CDR3. CDR3 amino acids: CASIRIKTGLYEQYF. In nucleotides, the CDR3 is TGTGCCAGCATCCGCATAAAGACAGGACTCTACGAGCAGTACTTC.

V gene TRBV30 combines with J gene TRBJ2-7; the match to TRBD2 covers 10 bases. The CDR3 sequence is 17 residues long. V was clipped by 0 bases and J by 0 bases; unmatched bases: 8. Germline V gene sequence: CDR1 GTSNPN, CDR2 SVGIG (reference sequence). The CDR3 is CAWSVASGSGGSYEQYF. The CDR3, as DNA: TGTGCCTGGAGTGTGGCTAGCGGGAGTGGGGGCTCCTACGAGCAGTACTTC.

This clone occurred a few times. This rearrangement joins TRBV6-4 to TRBJ2-1; 14 bases are shared with TRBD2. The CDR3 sequence is 14 residues long. Germline CDR1 is MRHNA and CDR2 is SNTAGT. V lost 3 bases and J lost 8; bases outside the gene matches: 0. The CDR3 loop reads CASSEGLAGDEQFF. In nucleotides, the CDR3 is TGTGCCAGCAGTGAGGGACTAGCGGGAGATGAGCAGTTCTTC.